The rows below give T cell receptor beta chains drawn from one sample of a study of cytomegalovirus exposure and HLA in healthy donors. Sequenced by immunoSEQ multiplex PCR; TCRdb stores in-frame clones only, minus some. The sample includes approximately 47,000 clones. The sample was PBMCs. All receptors derive from a male donor in good health and CMV-seronegative. Each CDR3 is given with its conserved first and last residue. The order of the fields is J gene, V gene, D gene, CDR3 DNA, CDR3 protein. A D gene is named only where the DNA matches it firmly.

TRBJ2-7 TRBV30 TRBD2 TGTGCCTGGAGTCCACGGGAGGGAAATTTCTACGAGCAGTACTTC CAWSPREGNFYEQYF
TRBJ2-7 TRBV6-1 . TGTGCCAGCCGACAGAGCTCCCTGGGGGAGCAGTACTTC CASRQSSLGEQYF
TRBJ2-7 TRBV6-5 . TGTGCCAGCAGTTACAACGGGGAGTACGAGCAGTACTTC CASSYNGEYEQYF
TRBJ2-3 TRBV6-6 . TGTGCCAGCAGTCGAGGGAAGGAGGGAACAGATACGCAGTATTTT CASSRGKEGTDTQYF
TRBJ1-2 TRBV19 . TGTGCCACCGTCTTCGGACAACATGGCTACACCTTC CATVFGQHGYTF
TRBJ2-2 TRBV5-6 . . CASSYQGVRFGELFF
TRBJ2-5 TRBV7-3 . TGTGCCAGCAGCTTCGGACAGAGAGGACAAGAGACCCAGTACTTC CASSFGQRGQETQYF
TRBJ1-1 TRBV6-5 . TGTGCCAGCAGTTACCGCGGGGAGAACACTGAAGCTTTCTTT CASSYRGENTEAFF
TRBJ2-7 TRBV7-3 . TGTGCCAGCAGCTTAATATTCTACTCCTACGAGCAGTACTTC CASSLIFYSYEQYF
TRBJ1-2 TRBV19 TRBD1 TGTGCCAGTACCCCAGTCATTGGGACAGGCTATGGCTACACCTTC CASTPVIGTGYGYTF
TRBJ1-4 TRBV9 . TGTGCCAGCAGCGTAGAATCGGGGGAAGGAGAAAAACTGTTTTTT CASSVESGEGEKLFF
TRBJ1-2 TRBV10-3 TRBD1 TGTGCCATCAGTGGGGACAGGGACGGCTACACCTTC CAISGDRDGYTF
TRBJ1-2 TRBV7-9 . TGTGCCAGCAGCTTCATGCAGGGTGCTAACTATGGCTACACCTTC CASSFMQGANYGYTF
TRBJ1-6 TRBV30 . TGTGCCTGGAAGGGGCCAGTATATTCACCCCTCCACTTT CAWKGPVYSPLHF
TRBJ1-6 TRBV9 TRBD1 TGTGCCAGCAGCCCTCGACAGGGTAATTCACCCCTCCACTTT CASSPRQGNSPLHF
TRBJ2-3 TRBV18 TRBD2 TGTGCCAGCTCACCAGGTTCGAGCGGGGGGGATACGCAGTATTTT CASSPGSSGGDTQYF
TRBJ2-3 TRBV14 . TGTGCCAGCAGCCAAGATCGGGGTCCCACAGATACGCAGTATTTT CASSQDRGPTDTQYF
TRBJ2-2 TRBV4-3 TRBD1 TGCGCCAGCAGCCGGGACAGCGCGGCCGGGGAGCTGTTTTTT CASSRDSAAGELFF
TRBJ1-2 TRBV5-1 . TGCGCCAGCAGCTTGGAGGCAGGCGGGGGCTACACCTTC CASSLEAGGGYTF
TRBJ2-3 TRBV30 TRBD2 TGTGCCTGGAGTGTAGGGACTAGCGGAAATACGCAGTATTTT CAWSVGTSGNTQYF
TRBJ1-1 TRBV9 . TGTGCCAGCAGCGTAAATACCGGGAACACTGAAGCTTTCTTT CASSVNTGNTEAFF
TRBJ1-5 TRBV18 . TGTGCCAGCTCAAAGGGGGAAGATCAGCCCCAGCATTTT CASSKGEDQPQHF
TRBJ2-1 TRBV4-1 . TGCGCCAGCAGCCAAGAAGGGGGGGGATCTCACAATGAGCAGTTCTTC CASSQEGGGSHNEQFF
TRBJ1-4 TRBV19 . TGTGCCAGCAGGGGTGTGGATAATGAAAAACTGTTTTTT CASRGVDNEKLFF
TRBJ1-2 TRBV15 . TGTGCCACCAGCAGGGAGTCACTACCGGGCTATGGCTACACCTTC CATSRESLPGYGYTF
TRBJ1-5 TRBV19 TRBD1 TGTGCCAGTAGTTGGAGCAGGGGGCTTAACAATCAGCCCCAGCATTTT CASSWSRGLNNQPQHF
TRBJ2-2 TRBV27 . TGTGCCAGCGTAACTTCTAAGGGGCTAGCGAACACCGGGGAGCTGTTTTTT CASVTSKGLANTGELFF
TRBJ2-1 TRBV5-1 TRBD2 TGCGCCAGCAGCTTAGCGGGGGGGCCCATCGATGAGCAGTTCTTC CASSLAGGPIDEQFF
TRBJ1-6 TRBV6-5 . TGTGCCAGCAGTTACAAAGGGGGTCAGGTGGATTCACCCCTCCACTTT CASSYKGGQVDSPLHF
TRBJ2-7 TRBV7-8 TRBD1 TGTGCCAGCAGCTTAGCCCGGGACAGGTACTACGAGCAGTACTTC CASSLARDRYYEQYF
TRBJ2-7 TRBV18 . TGTGCCAGCTCACGGCAGACCTACGAGCAGTACTTC CASSRQTYEQYF
TRBJ2-5 TRBV19 TRBD1 TGTGCCAGTAGTCCCCCCTCGACAGGGAAAGAGACCCAGTACTTC CASSPPSTGKETQYF
TRBJ1-2 TRBV6-1 . TGTGCCAGCAGCGAGATCAGGGCCAACTATGGCTACACCTTC CASSEIRANYGYTF
TRBJ1-1 TRBV29-1 TRBD1 TGCAGCGTGGTACGGGACAGGGGGCTTTCTGGTGGGAAAACGAACACTGAAGCTTTCTTT CSVVRDRGLSGGKTNTEAFF
TRBJ1-2 TRBV6-5 TRBD1 TGTGCCAGCAGGGGAATGGGACAGAGCTATGGCTACACCTTC CASRGMGQSYGYTF
TRBJ2-5 TRBV6-6 . TGTGCCAGCAGTCCTTACTCGTTGCGCTTTCAAGAGACCCAGTACTTC CASSPYSLRFQETQYF
TRBJ2-1 TRBV4-1 . TGCGCCAGCAGCCAAGAACGACGGGATGAGCAGTTCTTC CASSQERRDEQFF
TRBJ2-1 TRBV11-2 . TGTGCCAGCAGCTCCTTCCGGGACTTGTCCTACAATGAGCAGTTCTTC CASSSFRDLSYNEQFF
TRBJ2-7 TRBV19 TRBD1 TGTGCCAGTAGTATTTGGGACAGGGGGGCCTACGAGCAGTACTTC CASSIWDRGAYEQYF
TRBJ1-2 TRBV9 TRBD1 TGTGCCAGCAGCACCGGACAGGCTGGGATTAGGGGCTACACCTTC CASSTGQAGIRGYTF